The present T cell receptor (beta chain) was sequenced within a study of blood T cell repertoires in COVID-19. Produced via immunoSEQ multiplex PCR; TCRdb's table is partial and in-frame only. The sample comprises over 200,000 clones, approximately 87% of which are singletons, and approximately 2.3% rests with the top ten. Germline CDR1 reads SGHNT; CDR2 reads YYREEE (reference sequence). Trimming took 4 bases from V and 3 from J; bases not matched to a gene: 4. CDR3 length equals 13 residues. The receptor's source is a woman in her 50s with acute or convalescent COVID-19. The rearrangement joins TRBV5-4 to TRBJ2-7, with TRBD1 matching 7 bases. The material sequenced was peripheral blood. CDR3 amino acids: CASSRWTGYEQYF. The CDR3 coding sequence is TGTGCCAGCAGCAGGTGGACAGGCTACGAGCAGTACTTC.